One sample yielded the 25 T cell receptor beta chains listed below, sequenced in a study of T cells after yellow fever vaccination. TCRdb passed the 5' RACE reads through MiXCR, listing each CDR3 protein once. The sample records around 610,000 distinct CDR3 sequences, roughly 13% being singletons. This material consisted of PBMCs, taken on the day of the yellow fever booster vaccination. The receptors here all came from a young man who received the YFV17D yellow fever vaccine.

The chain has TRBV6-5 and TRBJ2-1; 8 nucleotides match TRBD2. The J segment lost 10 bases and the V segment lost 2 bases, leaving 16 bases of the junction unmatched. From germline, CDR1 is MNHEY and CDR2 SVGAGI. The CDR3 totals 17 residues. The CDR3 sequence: CASSYIQLAADPSEQFF. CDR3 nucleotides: TGTGCCAGCAGTTACATCCAACTAGCGGCAGACCCGTCCGAGCAGTTCTTC.

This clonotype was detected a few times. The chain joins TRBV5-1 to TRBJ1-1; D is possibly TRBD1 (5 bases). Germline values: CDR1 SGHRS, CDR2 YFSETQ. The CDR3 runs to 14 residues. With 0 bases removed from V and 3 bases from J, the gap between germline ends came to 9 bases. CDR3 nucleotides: TGCGCCAGCAGCTTGGGCAGGGCCGACACTGAAGCTTTCTTT. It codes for CASSLGRADTEAFF.

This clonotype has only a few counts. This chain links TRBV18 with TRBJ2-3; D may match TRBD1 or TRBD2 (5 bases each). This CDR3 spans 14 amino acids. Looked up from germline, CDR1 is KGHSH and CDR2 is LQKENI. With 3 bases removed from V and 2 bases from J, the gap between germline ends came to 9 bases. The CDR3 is CASSPRDDTDTQYF. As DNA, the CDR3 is TGTGCCAGCTCACCCCGGGACGACACAGATACGCAGTATTTT.

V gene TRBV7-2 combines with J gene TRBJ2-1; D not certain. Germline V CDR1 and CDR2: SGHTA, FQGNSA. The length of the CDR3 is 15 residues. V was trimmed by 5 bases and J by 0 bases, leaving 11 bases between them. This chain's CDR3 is CASSRKSSSYNEQFF. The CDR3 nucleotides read TGTGCCAGCAGCCGAAAGTCTAGCTCCTACAATGAGCAGTTCTTC.

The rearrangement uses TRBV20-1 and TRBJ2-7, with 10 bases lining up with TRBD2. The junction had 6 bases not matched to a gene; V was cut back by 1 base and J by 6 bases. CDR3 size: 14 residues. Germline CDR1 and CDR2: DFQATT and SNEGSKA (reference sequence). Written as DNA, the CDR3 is TGCAGTGCTAGAGTGTCTAGCGGGAGAGGCGAGCAGTACTTC. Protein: CSARVSSGRGEQYF.

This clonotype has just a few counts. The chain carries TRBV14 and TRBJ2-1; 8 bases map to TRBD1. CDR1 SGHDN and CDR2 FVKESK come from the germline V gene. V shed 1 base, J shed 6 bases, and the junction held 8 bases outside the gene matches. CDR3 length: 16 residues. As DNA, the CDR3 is TGTGCCAGCAGCCAAGTTTTAGGACAGGGAACCAATGAGCAGTTCTTC. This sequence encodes CASSQVLGQGTNEQFF.

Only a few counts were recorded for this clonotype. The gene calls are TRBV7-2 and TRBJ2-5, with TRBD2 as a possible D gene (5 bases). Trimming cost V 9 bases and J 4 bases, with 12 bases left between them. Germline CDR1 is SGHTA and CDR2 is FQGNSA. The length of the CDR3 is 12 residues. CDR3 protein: CASGRTLETQYF. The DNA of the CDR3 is TGTGCCAGTGGACGGACTCTAGAGACCCAGTACTTC.

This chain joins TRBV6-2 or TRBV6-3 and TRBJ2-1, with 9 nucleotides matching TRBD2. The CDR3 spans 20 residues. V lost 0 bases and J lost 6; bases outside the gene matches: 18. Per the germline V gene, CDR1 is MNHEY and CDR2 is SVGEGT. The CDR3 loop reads CASSYSGRVKSGRFGNEQFF. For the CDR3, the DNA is TGTGCCAGCAGTTACTCGGGACGAGTGAAGAGCGGGAGGTTCGGCAATGAGCAGTTCTTC.

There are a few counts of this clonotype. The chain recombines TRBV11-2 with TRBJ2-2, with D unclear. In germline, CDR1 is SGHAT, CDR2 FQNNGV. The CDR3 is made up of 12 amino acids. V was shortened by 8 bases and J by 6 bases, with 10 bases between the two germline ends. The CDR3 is CASAEGSGELFF. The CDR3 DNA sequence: TGTGCCAGCGCTGAAGGGTCCGGGGAGCTGTTTTTT.

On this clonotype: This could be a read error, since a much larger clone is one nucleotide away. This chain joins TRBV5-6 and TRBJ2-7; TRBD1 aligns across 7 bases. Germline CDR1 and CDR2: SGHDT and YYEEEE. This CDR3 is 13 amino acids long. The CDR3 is CASSSGQVYGQYF. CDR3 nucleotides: TGTGCCAGCAGCTCCGGACAGGTCTACGGGCAGTACTTC.

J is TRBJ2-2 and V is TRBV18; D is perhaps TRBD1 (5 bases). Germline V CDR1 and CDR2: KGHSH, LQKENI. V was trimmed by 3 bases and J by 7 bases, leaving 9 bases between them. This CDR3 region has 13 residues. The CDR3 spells CASSPTVDGELFF. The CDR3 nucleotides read TGTGCCAGCTCACCGACAGTCGACGGGGAGCTGTTTTTT.

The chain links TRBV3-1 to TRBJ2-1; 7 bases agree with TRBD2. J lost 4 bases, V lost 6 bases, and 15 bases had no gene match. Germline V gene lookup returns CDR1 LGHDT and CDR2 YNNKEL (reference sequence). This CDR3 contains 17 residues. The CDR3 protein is CASSNLFPGLPYNEQFF. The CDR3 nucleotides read TGTGCCAGCAGTAACCTGTTCCCGGGACTACCGTACAATGAGCAGTTCTTC.

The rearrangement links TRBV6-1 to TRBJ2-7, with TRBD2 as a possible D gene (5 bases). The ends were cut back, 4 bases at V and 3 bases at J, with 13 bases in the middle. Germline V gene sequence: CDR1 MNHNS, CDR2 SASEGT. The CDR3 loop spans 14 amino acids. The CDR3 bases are TGTGCCAGCAGTGCTTTTCCCGGACTCTACGAGCAGTACTTC. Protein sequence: CASSAFPGLYEQYF.

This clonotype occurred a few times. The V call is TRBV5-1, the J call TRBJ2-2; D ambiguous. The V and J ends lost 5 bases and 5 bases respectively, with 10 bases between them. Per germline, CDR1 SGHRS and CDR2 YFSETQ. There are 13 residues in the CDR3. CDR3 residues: CASREKTTGELFF. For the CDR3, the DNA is TGCGCCAGCAGGGAAAAAACAACCGGGGAGCTGTTTTTT. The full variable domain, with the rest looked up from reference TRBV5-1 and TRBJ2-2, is KAGVTQTPRYLIKTRGQQVTLSCSPISGHRSVSWYQQTPGQGLQFLFEYFSETQRNKGNFPGRFSGRQFSNSRSEMNVSTLELGDSALYLCASREKTTGELFFGEGSRLTVL.

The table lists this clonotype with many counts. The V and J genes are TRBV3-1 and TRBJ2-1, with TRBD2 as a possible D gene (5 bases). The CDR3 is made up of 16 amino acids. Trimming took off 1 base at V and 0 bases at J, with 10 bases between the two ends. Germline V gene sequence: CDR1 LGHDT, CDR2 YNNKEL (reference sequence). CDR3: CASSQASTLSYNEQFF. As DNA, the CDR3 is TGTGCCAGCAGCCAAGCTAGCACTCTCTCCTACAATGAGCAGTTCTTC.

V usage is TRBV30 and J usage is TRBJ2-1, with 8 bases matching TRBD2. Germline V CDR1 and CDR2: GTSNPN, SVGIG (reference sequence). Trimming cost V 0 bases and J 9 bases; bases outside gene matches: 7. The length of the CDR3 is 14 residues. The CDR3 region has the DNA TGTGCCTGGAGTGTTGGAGCGGGAGAGGGTGAGCAGTTCTTC. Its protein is CAWSVGAGEGEQFF.

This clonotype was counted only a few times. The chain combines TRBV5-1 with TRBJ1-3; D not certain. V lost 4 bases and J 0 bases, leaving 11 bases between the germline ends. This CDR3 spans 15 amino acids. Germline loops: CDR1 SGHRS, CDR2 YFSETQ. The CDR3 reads CASSERSSSGNTIYF. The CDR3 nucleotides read TGCGCCAGCAGCGAGCGTAGCAGCTCTGGAAACACCATATATTTT.

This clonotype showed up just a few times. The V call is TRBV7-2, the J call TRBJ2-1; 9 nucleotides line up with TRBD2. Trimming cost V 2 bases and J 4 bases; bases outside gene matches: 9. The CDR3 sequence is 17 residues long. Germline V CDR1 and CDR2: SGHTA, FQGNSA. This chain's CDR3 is CASSLTFRLAEYNEQFF. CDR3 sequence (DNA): TGTGCCAGCAGCTTAACGTTTAGACTAGCGGAGTACAATGAGCAGTTCTTC.

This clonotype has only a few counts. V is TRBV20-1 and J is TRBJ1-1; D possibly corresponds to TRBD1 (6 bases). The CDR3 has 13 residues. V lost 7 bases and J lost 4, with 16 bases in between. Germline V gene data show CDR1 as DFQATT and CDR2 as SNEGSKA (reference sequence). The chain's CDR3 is CSGPERGGTEAFF. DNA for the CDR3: TGCAGTGGTCCAGAGAGGGGGGGCACTGAAGCTTTCTTT.

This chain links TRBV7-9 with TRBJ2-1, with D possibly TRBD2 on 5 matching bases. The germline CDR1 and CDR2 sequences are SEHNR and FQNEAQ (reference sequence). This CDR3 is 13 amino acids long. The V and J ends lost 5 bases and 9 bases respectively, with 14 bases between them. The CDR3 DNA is TGTGCCAGCAGCCTTAGAAGGCGGGTTGAGCAGTTCTTC. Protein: CASSLRRRVEQFF.

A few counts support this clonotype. The CDR3 DNA sequence: TGCAGCGCCCAGCAACTCGTCGAGGGGGAGCTGTTTTTT. This encodes CSAQQLVEGELFF. The chain couples TRBV29-1 to TRBJ2-2; D not resolved. The germline V gene encodes CDR1 SQVTM and CDR2 ANQGSEA. The CDR3 spans 13 residues. Between the trimmed V and J ends, which lost 7 bases and 8 bases, there was a span of 17 bases.

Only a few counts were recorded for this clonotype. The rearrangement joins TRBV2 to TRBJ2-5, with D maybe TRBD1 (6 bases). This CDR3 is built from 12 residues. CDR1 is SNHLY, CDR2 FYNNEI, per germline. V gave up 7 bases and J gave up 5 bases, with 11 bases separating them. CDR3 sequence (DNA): TGTGCCAGCACCAGGGGATGGGAGACCCAGTACTTC. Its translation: CASTRGWETQYF.

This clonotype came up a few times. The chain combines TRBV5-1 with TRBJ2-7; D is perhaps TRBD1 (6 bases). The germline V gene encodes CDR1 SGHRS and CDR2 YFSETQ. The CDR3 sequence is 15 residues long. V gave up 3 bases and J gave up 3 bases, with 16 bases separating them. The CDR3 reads CASSSQPVTGYEQYF. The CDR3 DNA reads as TGCGCCAGCAGCTCGCAGCCCGTGACAGGCTACGAGCAGTACTTC. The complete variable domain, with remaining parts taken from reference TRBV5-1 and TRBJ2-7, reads KAGVTQTPRYLIKTRGQQVTLSCSPISGHRSVSWYQQTPGQGLQFLFEYFSETQRNKGNFPGRFSGRQFSNSRSEMNVSTLELGDSALYLCASSSQPVTGYEQYFGPGTRLTVT.

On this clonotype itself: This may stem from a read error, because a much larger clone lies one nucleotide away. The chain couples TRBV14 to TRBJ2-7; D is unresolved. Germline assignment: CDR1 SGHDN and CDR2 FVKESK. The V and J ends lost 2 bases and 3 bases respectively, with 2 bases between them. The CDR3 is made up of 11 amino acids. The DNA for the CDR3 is TGTGCCAGCAGCCAACACTACGAGCAGTACTTC. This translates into CASSQHYEQYF.

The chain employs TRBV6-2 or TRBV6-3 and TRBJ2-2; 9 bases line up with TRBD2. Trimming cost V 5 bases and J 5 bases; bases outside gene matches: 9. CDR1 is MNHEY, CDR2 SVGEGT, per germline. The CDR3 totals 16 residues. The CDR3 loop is CASSQVAGVMTGELFF. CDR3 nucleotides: TGTGCCAGCAGTCAAGTAGCGGGAGTCATGACCGGGGAGCTGTTTTTT.